The 29 T cell receptor beta chains presented below share a single source sample, sequenced in a study of cytomegalovirus exposure and HLA in healthy donors (TCRdb year 2017). Library preparation used the immunoSEQ multiplex PCR assay. This is the immuneACCESS table as TCRdb keeps it, with only in-frame sequences that have V and J called. A part of the clones is gone; compared with another copy, unresolved V genes explain less than half, and the rest is unexplained. The sample table records 230,000 or so clones; around nine tenths of these occur just once. 2.9% of the sample is in the top ten clones. The source material was PBMCs. These receptors were taken from a woman under 30 in good health and CMV-seronegative.

CDR3 DNA: TGTGCCAGCAGTGCGGGGGGGACTAATGAAAAACTGTTTTTT. This translates into CASSAGGTNEKLFF. The chain joins TRBV28 to TRBJ1-4; maybe TRBD1 (5 bases). The germline gives CDR1 MDHEN, CDR2 SYDVKM. The CDR3 loop spans 14 amino acids. V was pared by 5 bases and J by 2 bases, with 9 bases between. The variable domain in full, with the rest retrieved from reference TRBV28 and TRBJ1-4, is DVKVTQSSRYLVKRTGEKVFLECVQDMDHENMFWYRQDPGLGLRLIYFSYDVKMKEKGDIPEGYSVSREKKERFSLILESASTNQTSMYLCASSAGGTNEKLFFGSGTQLSVL.

This clone was seen once. This chain joins TRBV7-8 and TRBJ1-1; TRBD1 aligns across 9 bases. The germline V gene encodes CDR1 SGHVS and CDR2 FQNEAQ. J was trimmed by 5 bases and V by 4 bases; bases with no gene match: 5. This CDR3 region has 14 residues. CDR3 sequence reads: CASSSDRGGTEAFF. The CDR3 region has the DNA TGTGCCAGCAGCTCGGACAGGGGAGGGACTGAAGCTTTCTTT.

The chain combines TRBV5-1 with TRBJ2-1; TRBD1 might be the D (6 bases). V was pared by 1 base and J by 9 bases, with 17 bases between. This CDR3 is 15 amino acids long. Germline lookup yields CDR1 SGHRS and CDR2 YFSETQ. The CDR3 region has the DNA TGCGCCAGCAGCTTGTTTCGGCAGGGGTTCAGTGAGCAGTTCTTC. Translated: CASSLFRQGFSEQFF.

The rearrangement uses TRBV30 and TRBJ2-1; 12 bases map to TRBD2. Germline CDR1 and CDR2: GTSNPN and SVGIG (reference sequence). This CDR3 has 17 amino acids. The V gene end was trimmed by 4 bases and the J gene end by 4 bases; junction bases not matched to a gene: 11. CDR3 DNA sequence: TGTGCCTGGAATTTAGGACTAGCGGGAACAAGTTACAATGAGCAGTTCTTC. This translates into CAWNLGLAGTSYNEQFF.

This rearrangement joins TRBV28 to TRBJ2-5; 10 nucleotides agree with TRBD2. Germline trimming cut 5 bases from V and 3 bases from J; bases unmatched to any gene: 6. Germline V gene sequence: CDR1 MDHEN, CDR2 SYDVKM. This CDR3 spans 15 amino acids. This CDR3 is CASSPWTSGKETQYF. Written as DNA, the CDR3 is TGTGCCAGCAGTCCCTGGACTAGCGGAAAAGAGACCCAGTACTTC.

CDR3 nucleotides: TGTGCCAGCTCACCCCGCCGGGACAGTATCTCCCCAACTAATGAAAAACTGTTTTTT. This sequence encodes CASSPRRDSISPTNEKLFF. V usage is TRBV18 and J usage is TRBJ1-4, with 7 bases lining up with TRBD1. There are 19 residues in the CDR3. The junction had 13 bases not matched to a gene; V was cut back by 3 bases and J by 0 bases. The germline V gene encodes CDR1 KGHSH and CDR2 LQKENI.

The rearrangement links TRBV7-2 to TRBJ1-5; possibly TRBD1 for D (5 bases). In germline, CDR1 is SGHTA, CDR2 FQGNSA. The CDR3 is made up of 14 amino acids. Trimming took 1 base from V and 7 from J, leaving 11 bases between them. The CDR3 region has the DNA TGTGCCAGCAGCTTAGGGGGCTCTCGGCAGCCCCAGCATTTT. Its protein product is CASSLGGSRQPQHF.

This clone was seen a single time. This rearrangement joins TRBV7-2 to TRBJ2-3, with 14 bases that match TRBD2. The J segment lost 7 bases and the V segment lost 6 bases, leaving 6 bases of the junction unmatched. The CDR3 is 15 amino acids. The germline V gene has CDR1 SGHTA and CDR2 FQGNSA. The CDR3 loop is CASRGLAGAGHTQYF. CDR3 sequence (DNA): TGTGCCAGCAGGGGACTAGCGGGAGCGGGACATACGCAGTATTTT.

The chain employs TRBV25-1 and TRBJ1-1; TRBD1 agrees at 9 bases. Germline V CDR1 and CDR2: MGHDK, SYGVNS. The ends lost 3 bases at V and 4 bases at J; junction bases unmatched: 6. The CDR3 extends over 15 amino acids. The CDR3 region has the DNA TGTGCCAGCAGTGATCCAACAGGGGGCAGCACTGAAGCTTTCTTT. It translates to CASSDPTGGSTEAFF.

The genes are TRBV27 and TRBJ2-1, with D unclear. Germline values: CDR1 MNHEY, CDR2 SMNVEV (reference sequence). V lost 5 bases to trimming and J lost 1 base, with 9 bases between them. This CDR3 has 14 residues. The CDR3 region has the DNA TGTGCCAGCAGTCCCAGTTCGTCCTACAATGAGCAGTTCTTC. This encodes CASSPSSSYNEQFF.

The chain employs TRBV6-5 and TRBJ1-2; D is ambiguous. The V end was cut by 2 bases, the J end by 0 bases, with 7 bases between. The germline V gene has CDR1 MNHEY and CDR2 SVGAGI. The CDR3 consists of 14 residues. CDR3 DNA sequence: TGTGCCAGCAGTTACGGCGGGGCTAACTATGGCTACACCTTC. Translated, it gives CASSYGGANYGYTF.

The J gene is TRBJ2-1, the V gene TRBV5-1, with TRBD2 identical over 9 bases. The CDR3 extends over 17 amino acids. CDR1 SGHRS and CDR2 YFSETQ come from the germline V gene. V was pared by 2 bases and J by 8 bases, with 14 bases of the junction left unmatched. The CDR3 region is CASSFASGGRVSYEQFF. For the CDR3, the DNA is TGCGCCAGCAGCTTCGCATCGGGCGGGAGGGTTTCCTATGAGCAGTTCTTC.

The chain employs TRBV30 and TRBJ1-2; the D is unclear. The V and J ends lost 3 bases and 8 bases respectively, with 16 bases between them. The CDR3 is made up of 13 amino acids. Germline lookup yields CDR1 GTSNPN and CDR2 SVGIG (reference sequence). The CDR3 protein is CAWSASIPGGYTF. In nucleotides, the CDR3 is TGTGCCTGGAGCGCCAGCATTCCGGGGGGCTACACCTTC.

The CDR3 DNA is TGTGCCAGCAGCTTAGCGCGGGACCGTACAGCGACCCAGTACTTC. This codes for CASSLARDRTATQYF. The chain combines TRBV7-6 with TRBJ2-5, with D possibly matching TRBD2 (6 bases). The V end was cut by 0 bases, the J end by 7 bases, with 15 bases between. This CDR3 has 15 amino acids. Per the germline V gene, CDR1 is SGHVS and CDR2 is FNYEAQ.

The rearrangement uses TRBV7-3 and TRBJ2-3; 11 bases fit TRBD1. Germline V lookup: CDR1 SGHTA, CDR2 FQGTGA. The CDR3 consists of 12 residues. V dropped 2 bases and J dropped 14; count of bases not matched to a gene: 3. The CDR3 DNA reads TGTGCCAGCAGCTTAGGACAGGGGGCGCGGTATTTT. Encoded protein: CASSLGQGARYF. The full variable domain, in which reference TRBV7-3 and TRBJ2-3 provide the parts outside the CDR3, is GAGVSQTPSNKVTEKGKYVELRCDPISGHTALYWYRQSLGQGPEFLIYFQGTGAADDSGLPNDRFFAVRPEGSVSTLKIQRTERGDSAVYLCASSLGQGARYFGPGTRLTVL.

This chain joins TRBV28 and TRBJ2-2; 12 bases align to TRBD2. The V gene end was trimmed by 0 bases and the J gene end by 4 bases; junction bases not matched to a gene: 0. CDR3 size: 16 residues. CDR1 is MDHEN, CDR2 SYDVKM, per germline. The CDR3 DNA is TGTGCCAGCAGTTTATGGACTAGCGGGGGCACCGGGGAGCTGTTTTTT. It is translated as CASSLWTSGGTGELFF.

This chain connects TRBV28 to TRBJ2-5; 8 bases are shared with TRBD2. The CDR3 is made up of 14 amino acids. CDR1 is MDHEN and CDR2 is SYDVKM in the germline V gene. V lost 3 bases and J lost 4; bases outside the gene matches: 4. The CDR3 loop is CASSFSGRGETQYF. The CDR3 DNA reads TGTGCCAGCAGTTTCAGCGGGAGAGGAGAGACCCAGTACTTC.

This clone was seen a single time. V gene TRBV7-9 combines with J gene TRBJ2-7; D may be TRBD2 (5 bases). Trimming removed 5 bases from V and 2 bases from J, with 13 bases in between. CDR3 length equals 14 residues. The germline V gene has CDR1 SEHNR and CDR2 FQNEAQ (reference sequence). The CDR3 loop is CASSMAGLTYEQYF. The DNA of the CDR3 is TGTGCCAGCAGCATGGCGGGCCTCACCTACGAGCAGTACTTC.

This clone has only a few counts. The gene calls are TRBV30 and TRBJ1-1; tentatively, D is TRBD1 (6 bases). This CDR3 region has 13 residues. V was pared by 5 bases and J by 4 bases, with 14 bases between. Germline V gives CDR1 GTSNPN, CDR2 SVGIG (reference sequence). The CDR3 coding sequence is TGTGCCTGGGCCGATGGACAGCTCACTGAAGCTTTCTTT. This sequence encodes CAWADGQLTEAFF.

The V call is TRBV9, the J call TRBJ2-1, with TRBD2 as a possible D gene (7 bases). CDR3 length: 15 residues. Trimming removed 4 bases from V and 9 bases from J, with 20 bases in between. Germline values: CDR1 SGDLS, CDR2 YYNGEE. The CDR3 nucleotides read TGTGCCAGCAGCCATCCGGGGGGCGGGAGCGGTGAGCAGTTCTTC. This encodes CASSHPGGGSGEQFF.

V gene TRBV10-1 combines with J gene TRBJ2-7; 9 bases match TRBD2. The germline CDR1 and CDR2 sequences are WNHNN and SYGVQD (reference sequence). Unmatched junction bases numbered 11, after V lost 11 bases and J lost 0 bases. There are 15 residues in the CDR3. CDR3 nucleotide sequence: TGCGCCTGGGGGGAGAAGACTAGCGGCTCCTACGAGCAGTACTTC. It specifies CAWGEKTSGSYEQYF.

This rearrangement joins TRBV27 to TRBJ2-4, with D perhaps TRBD1 (5 bases). CDR1 and CDR2 (germline): MNHEY, SMNVEV (reference sequence). V lost 7 bases and J 7 bases, leaving 17 bases between the germline ends. This CDR3 is built from 14 residues. CDR3: CASKLQGVGNIQYF. In nucleotides, the CDR3 is TGTGCCAGCAAACTCCAGGGCGTGGGGAACATTCAGTACTTC.

The chain combines TRBV7-2 with TRBJ2-5, with TRBD1 matching over 9 bases. With 5 bases clipped from V and 5 bases from J, the junction kept 6 bases outside the gene matches. The CDR3 is 14 residues long. In germline, CDR1 is SGHTA, CDR2 FQGNSA. The CDR3 region has the DNA TGTGCCAGCAGCCGGACAGGGGCTGGGGAGACCCAGTACTTC. It translates to CASSRTGAGETQYF.

This chain uses TRBV6-6 with TRBJ1-2; 7 nucleotides line up with TRBD1. This CDR3 spans 14 amino acids. V dropped 0 bases and J dropped 8; count of bases not matched to a gene: 6. Germline-derived CDR1 and CDR2 are MNHNY and SVGAGI (reference sequence). DNA of the CDR3: TGTGCCAGCAGTTACTCGAGGGACAGCGGGGGCTACACCTTC. Translating gives CASSYSRDSGGYTF.

The chain couples TRBV5-1 to TRBJ2-5; TRBD2 might be the D (5 bases). Per the germline V gene, CDR1 is SGHRS and CDR2 is YFSETQ. CDR3 length: 15 amino acids. V was pared by 2 bases and J by 2 bases, with 13 bases between. The CDR3 nucleotides are TGCGCCAGCAGCTTAAATATCGGGGTACAAGAGACCCAGTACTTC. It translates to CASSLNIGVQETQYF.

The genes are TRBV6-6 and TRBJ1-4; D unresolved. V was cut by 7 bases and J by 7 bases, with 10 bases left in between. CDR3 length: 12 amino acids. Per germline, CDR1 MNHNY and CDR2 SVGAGI (reference sequence). CDR3 nucleotides: TGTGCCAGCAAATCGGTTTCTGAAAAACTGTTTTTT. As protein: CASKSVSEKLFF.

The rearrangement joins TRBV2 to TRBJ2-1; D unresolved. Germline CDR1 is SNHLY and CDR2 is FYNNEI. This CDR3 has 15 amino acids. Trimming left V 4 bases short and J 0 bases short, with 10 bases between. The CDR3, as DNA: TGTGCCAGCAGTGGAGATTTGAGCTCCTACAATGAGCAGTTCTTC. This gives the protein CASSGDLSSYNEQFF.

This clone appeared once. V is TRBV5-4 and J is TRBJ2-1; 7 bases map to TRBD1. Per germline, CDR1 SGHNT and CDR2 YYREEE (reference sequence). The CDR3 is 14 amino acids. With V trimmed by 4 bases and J by 0 bases, 1 base remained unmatched. CDR3 DNA sequence: TGTGCCAGCAGCCGGGACAGCTCCTACAATGAGCAGTTCTTC. Its translation: CASSRDSSYNEQFF.

A word on this clone: The junction differs from germline at one of its ends, possibly a read error. This chain uses TRBV9 with TRBJ1-3; 7 positions match TRBD1. Germline V lookup: CDR1 SGDLS, CDR2 YYNGEE. The length of the CDR3 is 15 residues. CDR3 DNA sequence: TGTGCTAGCAGCCGAGACAGGGCGAGTGGAAACACCATATATTTT. Protein sequence: CASSRDRASGNTIYF. Based on the CDR3 plus reference TRBV9 and TRBJ1-3, the full variable domain is DSGVTQTPKHLITATGQRVTLRCSPRSGDLSVYWYQQSLDQGLQFLIQYYNGEERAKGNILERFSAQQFPDLHSELNLSSLELGDSALYFCASSRDRASGNTIYFGEGSWLTVV.